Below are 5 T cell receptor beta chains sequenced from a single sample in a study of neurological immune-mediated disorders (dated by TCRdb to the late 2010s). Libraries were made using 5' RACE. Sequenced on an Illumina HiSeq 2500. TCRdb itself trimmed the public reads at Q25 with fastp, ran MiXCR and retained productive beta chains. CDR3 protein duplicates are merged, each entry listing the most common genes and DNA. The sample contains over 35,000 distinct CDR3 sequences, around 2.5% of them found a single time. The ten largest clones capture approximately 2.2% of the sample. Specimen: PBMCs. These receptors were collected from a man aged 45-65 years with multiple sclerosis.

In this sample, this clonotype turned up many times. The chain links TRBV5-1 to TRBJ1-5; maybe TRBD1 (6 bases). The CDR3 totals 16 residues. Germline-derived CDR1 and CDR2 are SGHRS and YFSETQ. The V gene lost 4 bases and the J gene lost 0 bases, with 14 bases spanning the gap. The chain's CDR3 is CASSPDRTYSNQPQHF. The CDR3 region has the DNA TGCGCCAGCAGCCCGGACAGAACCTATAGCAATCAGCCCCAGCATTTT. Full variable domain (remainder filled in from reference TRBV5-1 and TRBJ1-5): KAGVTQTPRYLIKTRGQQVTLSCSPISGHRSVSWYQQTPGQGLQFLFEYFSETQRNKGNFPGRFSGRQFSNSRSEMNVSTLELGDSALYLCASSPDRTYSNQPQHFGDGTRLSIL.

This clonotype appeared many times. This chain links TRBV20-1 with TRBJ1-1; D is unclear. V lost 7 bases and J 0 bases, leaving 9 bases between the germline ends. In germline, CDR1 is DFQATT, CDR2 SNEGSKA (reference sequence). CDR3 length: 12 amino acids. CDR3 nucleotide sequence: TGCAGTGTTACAACAGTGAACACTGAAGCTTTCTTT. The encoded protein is CSVTTVNTEAFF.

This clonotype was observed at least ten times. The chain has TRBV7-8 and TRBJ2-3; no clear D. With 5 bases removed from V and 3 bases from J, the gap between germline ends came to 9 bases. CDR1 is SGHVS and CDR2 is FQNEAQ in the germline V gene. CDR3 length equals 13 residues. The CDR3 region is CASSPGPTDTQYF. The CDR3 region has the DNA TGTGCCAGCAGCCCCGGGCCAACAGATACGCAGTATTTT.

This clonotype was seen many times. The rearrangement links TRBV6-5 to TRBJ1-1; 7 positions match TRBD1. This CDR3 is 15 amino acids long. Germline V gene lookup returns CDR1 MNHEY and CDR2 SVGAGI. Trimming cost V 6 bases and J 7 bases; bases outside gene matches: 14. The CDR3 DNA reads TGTGCCAGCAGCCCCCTGACAGGGCCGGTGGATGAAGCTTTCTTT. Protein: CASSPLTGPVDEAFF.

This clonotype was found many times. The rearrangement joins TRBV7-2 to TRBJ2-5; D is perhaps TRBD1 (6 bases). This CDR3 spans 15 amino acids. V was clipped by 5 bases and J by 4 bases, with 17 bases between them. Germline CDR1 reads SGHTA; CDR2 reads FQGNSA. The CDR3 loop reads CASSLMGAQGETQYF. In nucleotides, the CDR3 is TGTGCCAGCAGCCTCATGGGGGCCCAGGGAGAGACCCAGTACTTC.